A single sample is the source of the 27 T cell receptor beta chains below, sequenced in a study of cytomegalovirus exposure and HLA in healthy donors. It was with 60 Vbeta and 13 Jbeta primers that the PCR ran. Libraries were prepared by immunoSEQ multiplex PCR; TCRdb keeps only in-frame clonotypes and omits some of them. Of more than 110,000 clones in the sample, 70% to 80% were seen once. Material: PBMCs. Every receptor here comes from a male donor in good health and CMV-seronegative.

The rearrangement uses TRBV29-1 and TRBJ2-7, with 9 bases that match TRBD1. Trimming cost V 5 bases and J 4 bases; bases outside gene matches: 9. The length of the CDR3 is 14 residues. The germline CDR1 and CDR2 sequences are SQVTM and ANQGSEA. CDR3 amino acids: CSVPNRGLNYEQYF. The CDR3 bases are TGCAGCGTTCCTAACAGGGGGCTAAATTACGAGCAGTACTTC.

CDR3 nucleotides: TGTGCCAGCGGGGACAGGGGGGTCTGGGATCAGCCCCAGCATTTT. Its protein product is CASGDRGVWDQPQHF. The chain employs TRBV10-3 and TRBJ1-5, with 11 positions matching TRBD1. This CDR3 region has 15 residues. V dropped 10 bases and J dropped 5; count of bases not matched to a gene: 10. Germline CDR1 reads ENHRY; CDR2 reads SYGVKD.

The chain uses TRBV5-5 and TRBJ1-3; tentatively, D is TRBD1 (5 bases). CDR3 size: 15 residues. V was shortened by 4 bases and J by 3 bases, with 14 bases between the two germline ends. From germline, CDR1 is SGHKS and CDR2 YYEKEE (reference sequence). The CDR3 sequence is CASSPRTSGGNTIYF. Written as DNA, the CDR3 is TGTGCCAGCAGCCCCAGGACATCAGGTGGAAACACCATATATTTT.

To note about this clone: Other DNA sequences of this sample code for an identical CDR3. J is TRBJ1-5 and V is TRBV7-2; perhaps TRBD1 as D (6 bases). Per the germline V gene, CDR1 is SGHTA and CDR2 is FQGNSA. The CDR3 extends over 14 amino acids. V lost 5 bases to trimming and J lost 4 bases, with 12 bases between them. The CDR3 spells CASSRGQLNQPQHF. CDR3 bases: TGTGCCAGCAGCCGTGGACAGTTGAATCAGCCCCAGCATTTT.

Here the CDR3 reads CASSLAGGFTDTQYF. CDR3 in DNA: TGCGCCAGCAGCTTAGCGGGGGGGTTCACAGATACGCAGTATTTT. The rearrangement links TRBV5-1 to TRBJ2-3, with 10 bases identical to TRBD2. The CDR3 is made up of 15 amino acids. Trimming at V came to 2 bases and at J to 2 bases, leaving 2 bases not matched to a gene. In germline, CDR1 is SGHRS, CDR2 YFSETQ.

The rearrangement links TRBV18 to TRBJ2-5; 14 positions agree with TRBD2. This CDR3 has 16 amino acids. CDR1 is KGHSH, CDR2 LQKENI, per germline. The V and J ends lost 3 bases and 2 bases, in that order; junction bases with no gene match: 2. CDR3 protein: CASSPGLAGGQETQYF. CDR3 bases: TGTGCCAGCTCACCCGGACTAGCGGGGGGTCAAGAGACCCAGTACTTC.

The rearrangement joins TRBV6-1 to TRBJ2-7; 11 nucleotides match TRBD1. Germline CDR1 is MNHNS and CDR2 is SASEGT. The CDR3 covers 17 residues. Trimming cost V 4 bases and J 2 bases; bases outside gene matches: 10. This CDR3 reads CASSVSRRGQGAYEQYF. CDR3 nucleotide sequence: TGTGCCAGCAGTGTCTCCAGGAGGGGACAGGGGGCCTACGAGCAGTACTTC.

The CDR3 DNA sequence: TGCAGCGTTGAGGGGACAGGGGTTATCACTGAAGCTTTCTTT. The encoded protein is CSVEGTGVITEAFF. The V call is TRBV29-1, the J call TRBJ1-1, with 10 bases aligning to TRBD1. The V segment lost 3 bases and the J segment 4 bases; nucleotides outside the gene matches: 5. The CDR3 consists of 14 residues. From germline, CDR1 is SQVTM and CDR2 ANQGSEA.

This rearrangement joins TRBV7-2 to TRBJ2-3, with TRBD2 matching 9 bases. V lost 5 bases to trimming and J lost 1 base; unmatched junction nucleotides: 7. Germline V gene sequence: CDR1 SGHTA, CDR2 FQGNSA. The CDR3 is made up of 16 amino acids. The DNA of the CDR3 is TGTGCCAGCAGCACTGGGACTAGCACGGGCACAGATACGCAGTATTTT. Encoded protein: CASSTGTSTGTDTQYF.

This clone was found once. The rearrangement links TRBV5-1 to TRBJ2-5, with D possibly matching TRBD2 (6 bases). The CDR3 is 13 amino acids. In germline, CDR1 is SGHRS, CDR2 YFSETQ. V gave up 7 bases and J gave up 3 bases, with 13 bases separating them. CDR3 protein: CASGRGAEETQYF. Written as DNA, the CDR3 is TGCGCCAGCGGACGCGGGGCTGAAGAGACCCAGTACTTC.

The CDR3 nucleotides read TGTGCCAGTAGTATCGCGGACAGGGACTATGGCTACACCTTC. Encoded protein: CASSIADRDYGYTF. The rearrangement links TRBV19 to TRBJ1-2, with 8 bases lining up with TRBD1. Germline-derived CDR1 and CDR2 are LNHDA and SQIVND (reference sequence). V trimming: 3 bases; J trimming: 3 bases; junction bases outside the gene matches: 3. The CDR3 spans 14 residues. Combining the CDR3 with reference TRBV19 and TRBJ1-2 gives the whole variable domain DGGITQSPKYLFRKEGQNVTLSCEQNLNHDAMYWYRQDPGQGLRLIYYSQIVNDFQKGDIAEGYSVSREKKESFPLTVTSAQKNPTAFYLCASSIADRDYGYTFGSGTRLTVV.

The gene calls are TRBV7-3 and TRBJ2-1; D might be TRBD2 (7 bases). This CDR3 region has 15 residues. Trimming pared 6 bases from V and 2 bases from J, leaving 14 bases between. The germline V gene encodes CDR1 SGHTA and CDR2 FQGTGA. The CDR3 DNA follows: TGTGCCAGCAGTGCGGGGGCTAGTCCCTACAATGAGCAGTTCTTC. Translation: CASSAGASPYNEQFF.

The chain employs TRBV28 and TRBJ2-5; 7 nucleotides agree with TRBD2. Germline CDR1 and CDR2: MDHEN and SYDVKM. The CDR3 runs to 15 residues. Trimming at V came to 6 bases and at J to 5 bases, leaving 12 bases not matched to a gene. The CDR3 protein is CASRKLAPAGETQYF. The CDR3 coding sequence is TGTGCCAGCAGGAAACTAGCGCCGGCTGGGGAGACCCAGTACTTC.

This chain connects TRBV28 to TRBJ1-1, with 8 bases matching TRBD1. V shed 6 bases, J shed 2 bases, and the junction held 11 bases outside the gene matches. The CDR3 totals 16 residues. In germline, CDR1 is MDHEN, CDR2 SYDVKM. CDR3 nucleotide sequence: TGTGCCAGCAGCTCACAGGACAGGGCTTTCAACACTGAAGCTTTCTTT. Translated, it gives CASSSQDRAFNTEAFF.

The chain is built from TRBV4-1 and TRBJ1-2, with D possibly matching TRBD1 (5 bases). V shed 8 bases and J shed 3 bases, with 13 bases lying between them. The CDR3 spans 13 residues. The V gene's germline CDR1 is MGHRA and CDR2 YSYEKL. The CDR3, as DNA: TGCGCCAGCCGGGGGAACGAAGACTATGGCTACACCTTC. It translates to CASRGNEDYGYTF.

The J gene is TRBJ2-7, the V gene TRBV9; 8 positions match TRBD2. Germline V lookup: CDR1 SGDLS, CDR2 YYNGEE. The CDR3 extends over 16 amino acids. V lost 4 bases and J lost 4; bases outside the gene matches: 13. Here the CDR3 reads CASSPGGGRQSYEQYF. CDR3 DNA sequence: TGTGCCAGCAGCCCCGGGGGGGGACGGCAGTCGTACGAGCAGTACTTC. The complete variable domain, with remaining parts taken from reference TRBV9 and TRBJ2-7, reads DSGVTQTPKHLITATGQRVTLRCSPRSGDLSVYWYQQSLDQGLQFLIQYYNGEERAKGNILERFSAQQFPDLHSELNLSSLELGDSALYFCASSPGGGRQSYEQYFGPGTRLTVT.

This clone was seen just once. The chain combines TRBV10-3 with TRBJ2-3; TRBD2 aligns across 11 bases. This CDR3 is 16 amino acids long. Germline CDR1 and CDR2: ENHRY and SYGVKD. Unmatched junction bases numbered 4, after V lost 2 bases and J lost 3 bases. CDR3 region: CAISEPTSGGTDTQYF. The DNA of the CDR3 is TGTGCCATCAGTGAGCCAACTAGCGGGGGTACAGATACGCAGTATTTT.

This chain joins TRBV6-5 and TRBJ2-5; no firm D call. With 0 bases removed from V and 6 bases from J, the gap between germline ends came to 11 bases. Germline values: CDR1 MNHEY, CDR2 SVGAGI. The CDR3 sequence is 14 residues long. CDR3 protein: CASSYSSEVQTQYF. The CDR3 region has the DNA TGTGCCAGCAGTTACTCTTCAGAGGTGCAGACCCAGTACTTC.

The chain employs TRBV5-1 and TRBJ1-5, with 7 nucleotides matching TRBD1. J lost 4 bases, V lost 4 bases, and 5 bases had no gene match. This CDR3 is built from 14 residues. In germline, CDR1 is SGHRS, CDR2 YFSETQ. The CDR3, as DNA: TGCGCCAGCAGCCCCGGGACAGAGAATCAGCCCCAGCATTTT. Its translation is CASSPGTENQPQHF.

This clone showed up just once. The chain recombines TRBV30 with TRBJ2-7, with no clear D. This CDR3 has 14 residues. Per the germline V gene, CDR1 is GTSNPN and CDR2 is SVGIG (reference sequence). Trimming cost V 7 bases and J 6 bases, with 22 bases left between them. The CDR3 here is CASRRSMYDSEQYF. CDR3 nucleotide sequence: TGTGCCTCTCGCCGGTCCATGTACGATTCCGAGCAGTACTTC.

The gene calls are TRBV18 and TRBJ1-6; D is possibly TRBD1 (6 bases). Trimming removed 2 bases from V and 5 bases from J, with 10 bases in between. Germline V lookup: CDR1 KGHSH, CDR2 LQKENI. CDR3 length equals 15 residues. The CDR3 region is CASSPSGVHNSPLHF. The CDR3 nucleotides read TGTGCCAGCTCACCATCAGGGGTGCATAATTCACCCCTCCACTTT.

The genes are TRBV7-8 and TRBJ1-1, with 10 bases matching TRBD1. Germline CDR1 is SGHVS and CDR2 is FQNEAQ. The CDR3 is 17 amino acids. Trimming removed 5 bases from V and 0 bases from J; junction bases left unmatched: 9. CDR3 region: CASSRRDRGRMNTEAFF. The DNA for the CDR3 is TGTGCCAGCAGCAGAAGGGACAGGGGTCGGATGAACACTGAAGCTTTCTTT.

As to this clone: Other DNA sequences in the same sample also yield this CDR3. The CDR3 DNA reads as TGTGCCAGCAGCTTAGGAGGAGCTAACTATGGCTACACCTTC. It codes for CASSLGGANYGYTF. V gene TRBV7-2 combines with J gene TRBJ1-2; D remains unclear. CDR3 size: 14 residues. Germline lookup yields CDR1 SGHTA and CDR2 FQGNSA. Trimming stripped 1 base from V and 0 bases from J, with 6 bases between. The full variable domain, rest sourced from reference TRBV7-2 and TRBJ1-2, is GAGVSQSPSNKVTEKGKDVELRCDPISGHTALYWYRQSLGQGLEFLIYFQGNSAPDKSGLPSDRFSAERTGGSVSTLTIQRTQQEDSAVYLCASSLGGANYGYTFGSGTRLTVV.

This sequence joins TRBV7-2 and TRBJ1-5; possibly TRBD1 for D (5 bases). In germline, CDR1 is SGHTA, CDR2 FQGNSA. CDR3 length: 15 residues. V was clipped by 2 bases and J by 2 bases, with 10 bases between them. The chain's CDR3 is CASSLRQGGNQPQHF. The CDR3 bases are TGTGCCAGCAGCTTACGGCAGGGCGGCAATCAGCCCCAGCATTTT.

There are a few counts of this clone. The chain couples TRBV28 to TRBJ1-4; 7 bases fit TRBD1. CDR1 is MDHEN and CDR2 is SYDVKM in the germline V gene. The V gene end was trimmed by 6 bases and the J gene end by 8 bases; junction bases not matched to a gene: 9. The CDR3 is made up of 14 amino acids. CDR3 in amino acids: CASSLGGSAEKLFF. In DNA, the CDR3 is TGTGCCAGCAGCCTAGGGGGCTCGGCGGAAAAACTGTTTTTT.

The CDR3 spells CASSYSGDTQYF. In DNA, the CDR3 is TGTGCCAGCAGTTACTCGGGCGATACGCAGTATTTT. V usage is TRBV6-5 and J usage is TRBJ2-3, with D unresolved. V lost 0 bases and J 6 bases, leaving 4 bases between the germline ends. Per the germline V gene, CDR1 is MNHEY and CDR2 is SVGAGI. The CDR3 runs to 12 residues.

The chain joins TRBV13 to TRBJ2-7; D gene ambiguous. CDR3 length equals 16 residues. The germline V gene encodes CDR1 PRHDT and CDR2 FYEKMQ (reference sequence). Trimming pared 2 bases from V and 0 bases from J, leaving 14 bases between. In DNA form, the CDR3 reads TGTGCCAGCAGCTTATATGAGGCGGCGAGCTCCTACGAGCAGTACTTC. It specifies CASSLYEAASSYEQYF.